Following are 20 T cell receptor beta chains from one sample sequenced in a study of Ad26.COV2.S vaccination and SARS-CoV-2 variants. Libraries were prepared by immunoSEQ multiplex PCR; TCRdb keeps only in-frame clonotypes and omits some of them. The table shows hundreds of thousands of clones, with 80% to 90% occurring only once. Treatment: over 15 received Ad26.COV2.S at low or high dose, single or two shots; roughly five received placebo; per-sample allocation not given. The samples were gathered on day 63 after the first injection of vaccine or placebo. The source was peripheral blood, collected in a trial of Ad26.COV2.S vaccine versus placebo. These receptors all stem from a person between 18 and 65 years old who received the Ad26.COV2.S COVID-19 vaccine or a placebo.

The genes are TRBV4-3 and TRBJ1-3, with D possibly matching TRBD1 (6 bases). V was trimmed by 3 bases and J by 4 bases, leaving 10 bases between them. The CDR3 totals 14 residues. The V gene's germline CDR1 is LGHNA and CDR2 YSLEER. CDR3 protein: CASSHTGSGNTIYF. As DNA, the CDR3 is TGCGCCAGCAGCCACACAGGGTCCGGAAACACCATATATTTT.

The chain is built from TRBV4-1 and TRBJ1-5; possible D gene TRBD1, 5 bases. V was trimmed by 6 bases and J by 2 bases, leaving 14 bases between them. The germline V gene encodes CDR1 MGHRA and CDR2 YSYEKL. The CDR3 runs 15 residues. The DNA of the CDR3 is TGCGCCAGCAGACCTCAGGGAGTCGGCAATCAGCCCCAGCATTTT. The encoded protein is CASRPQGVGNQPQHF.

The gene calls are TRBV29-1 and TRBJ1-1; no clear D. This CDR3 is 13 amino acids long. Per germline, CDR1 SQVTM and CDR2 ANQGSEA. V was cut by 6 bases and J by 2 bases, with 13 bases left in between. CDR3 amino acids: CSVTQAPNTEAFF. In DNA form, the CDR3 reads TGCAGCGTCACCCAAGCGCCCAACACTGAAGCTTTCTTT.

The V and J genes are TRBV7-9 and TRBJ2-5; the D gene is possibly TRBD1 (5 bases). CDR3 size: 14 residues. Germline assignment: CDR1 SEHNR and CDR2 FQNEAQ (reference sequence). V shed 2 bases and J shed 5 bases, with 12 bases lying between them. CDR3 region: CASSLTQGGETQYF. CDR3 DNA sequence: TGTGCCAGCAGCTTAACCCAGGGTGGGGAGACCCAGTACTTC.

This chain links TRBV14 with TRBJ1-1; tentatively, D is TRBD1 (6 bases). The CDR3 extends over 14 amino acids. Germline CDR1 reads SGHDN; CDR2 reads FVKESK. V was clipped by 0 bases and J by 8 bases, with 13 bases between them. In nucleotides, the CDR3 is TGTGCCAGCAGCCAAGAAGCCAGGGGAGTAGAAGCTTTCTTT. This codes for CASSQEARGVEAFF.

This clone has a single count. The genes are TRBV30 and TRBJ1-5, with D perhaps matching TRBD1 (5 bases). CDR3 length: 14 residues. The V gene lost 5 bases and the J gene lost 6 bases, with 17 bases spanning the gap. Germline V gene sequence: CDR1 GTSNPN, CDR2 SVGIG (reference sequence). The CDR3 protein is CAWAGTGDSQPQHF. As DNA, the CDR3 is TGTGCCTGGGCTGGGACTGGCGATTCTCAGCCCCAGCATTTT.

This chain links TRBV4-1 with TRBJ2-2; tentatively, D is TRBD1 (6 bases). In germline, CDR1 is MGHRA, CDR2 YSYEKL. The CDR3 sequence is 14 residues long. V was cut by 3 bases and J by 4 bases, with 9 bases left in between. CDR3 sequence (DNA): TGCGCCAGCAGCCACCTAGGGGGCACCGGGGAGCTGTTTTTT. Its protein is CASSHLGGTGELFF.

This chain links TRBV5-1 with TRBJ2-3, with 8 bases lining up with TRBD1. Germline CDR1 reads SGHRS; CDR2 reads YFSETQ. This CDR3 is 15 amino acids long. Germline trimming cut 2 bases from V and 3 bases from J; bases unmatched to any gene: 5. CDR3 in DNA: TGCGCCAGCAGCTTAACAGGGGGTGTGACAGATACGCAGTATTTT. Its translation is CASSLTGGVTDTQYF.

The J gene is TRBJ1-1, the V gene TRBV9; 9 bases map to TRBD1. CDR1 is SGDLS, CDR2 YYNGEE, per germline. CDR3 length equals 14 residues. V shed 4 bases and J 10 bases; nucleotides not matched to a gene: 11. Here the CDR3 reads CASSKGQGGERAFF. The CDR3 DNA reads TGTGCCAGCAGCAAGGGACAGGGCGGGGAGAGAGCTTTCTTT.

V gene TRBV27 combines with J gene TRBJ1-6; 10 nucleotides align to TRBD1. The V gene end was trimmed by 1 base and the J gene end by 1 base; junction bases not matched to a gene: 4. The CDR3 runs to 18 residues. From germline, CDR1 is MNHEY and CDR2 SMNVEV (reference sequence). The CDR3 region is CASSLWGQGYSYNSPLHF. The DNA for the CDR3 is TGTGCCAGCAGTTTATGGGGACAGGGGTATTCCTATAATTCACCCCTCCACTTT.

This sequence joins TRBV7-9 and TRBJ2-7; possible D gene TRBD2, 7 bases. Germline V gene data show CDR1 as SEHNR and CDR2 as FQNEAQ (reference sequence). The CDR3 extends over 16 amino acids. V shed 1 base and J shed 2 bases, with 15 bases lying between them. The CDR3 region is CASSLGRGGLPYEQYF. CDR3 coding DNA: TGTGCCAGCAGCTTAGGGAGGGGGGGCCTCCCCTACGAGCAGTACTTC.

This clone has only a few counts. The V and J genes are TRBV19 and TRBJ2-7; D possibly corresponds to TRBD1 (6 bases). The V and J ends lost 6 bases and 1 base respectively, with 10 bases between them. The CDR3 length is 13 residues. Germline lookup yields CDR1 LNHDA and CDR2 SQIVND (reference sequence). The chain's CDR3 is CASRQGRSYEQYF. The CDR3, as DNA: TGTGCCAGTAGACAGGGTCGATCCTACGAGCAGTACTTC.

The chain uses TRBV5-1 and TRBJ2-7; D is perhaps TRBD1 (5 bases). V was cut by 3 bases and J by 1 base, with 14 bases left in between. This CDR3 comprises 15 residues. Per the germline V gene, CDR1 is SGHRS and CDR2 is YFSETQ. CDR3 DNA sequence: TGCGCCAGCAGCTCGCGGCCCAGGGATTCCTACGAGCAGTACTTC. Protein: CASSSRPRDSYEQYF.

V usage is TRBV10-3 and J usage is TRBJ2-3, with D possibly TRBD1 on 6 matching bases. CDR1 and CDR2 from the germline V gene are ENHRY and SYGVKD. This CDR3 contains 16 residues. Trimming removed 4 bases at V and 1 base at J, with 15 bases between. The CDR3 loop reads CAISGLQGPRTDTQYF. CDR3 sequence (DNA): TGTGCCATCAGTGGTTTGCAGGGGCCCCGCACAGATACGCAGTATTTT.

J is TRBJ2-3 and V is TRBV19; 11 nucleotides agree with TRBD1. Germline CDR1 reads LNHDA; CDR2 reads SQIVND (reference sequence). The V gene end was trimmed by 7 bases and the J gene end by 4 bases; junction bases not matched to a gene: 7. The CDR3 covers 15 residues. This CDR3 reads CASIRTGGSSDTQYF. CDR3 nucleotide sequence: TGTGCCAGTATCCGGACAGGGGGCTCCTCAGATACGCAGTATTTT.

The chain combines TRBV12-3 or TRBV12-4 with TRBJ2-7, with D maybe TRBD2 (5 bases). The CDR3 runs to 12 residues. Trimming removed 6 bases at V and 0 bases at J, with 6 bases between. CDR3 DNA sequence: TGTGCCAGCAGCCGGGACTCCTACGAGCAGTACTTC. It encodes CASSRDSYEQYF.

This chain links TRBV9 with TRBJ1-1, with a tentative D call TRBD1 (5 bases). Trimming left V 4 bases short and J 1 base short, with 11 bases between. The length of the CDR3 is 14 residues. The germline gives CDR1 SGDLS, CDR2 YYNGEE. The CDR3 sequence: CASSKQTANTEAFF. CDR3 DNA: TGTGCCAGCAGCAAACAGACAGCGAACACTGAAGCTTTCTTT.

V is TRBV2 and J is TRBJ2-3; 7 bases are a match to TRBD1. Germline CDR1 SNHLY, CDR2 FYNNEI. Trimming at V came to 5 bases and at J to 0 bases, leaving 2 bases not matched to a gene. The CDR3 length is 14 residues. DNA for the CDR3: TGTGCCAGCAGTTCGGACAGGAGCACAGATACGCAGTATTTT. Protein product: CASSSDRSTDTQYF.

This clone was seen a single time. The chain couples TRBV4-2 to TRBJ2-7; 8 bases agree with TRBD2. The J segment lost 0 bases and the V segment lost 0 bases, leaving 7 bases of the junction unmatched. Per the germline V gene, CDR1 is LGHNA and CDR2 is YNFKEQ. This CDR3 spans 17 amino acids. The chain's CDR3 is CASSQEGPLAVSYEQYF. CDR3 in DNA: TGTGCCAGCAGCCAAGAGGGCCCACTAGCGGTCTCCTACGAGCAGTACTTC.

V and J are TRBV5-8 and TRBJ1-5; unclear D gene. This CDR3 is built from 12 residues. The germline V gene encodes CDR1 SGHTS and CDR2 YDEGEE. V was trimmed by 6 bases and J by 6 bases, leaving 10 bases between them. For the CDR3, the DNA is TGTGCCAGCACCACTGGGCGTCAGCCCCAGCATTTT. Translation: CASTTGRQPQHF.